Shown below are 15 T cell receptor beta chains from a single sample sequenced in a study of blood T cell repertoires in COVID-19. Data came from immunoSEQ multiplex PCR; TCRdb stores just in-frame clones and leaves some out. The sample lists roughly 220,000 clones; roughly 85% were seen once. The specimen was PBMCs or T cells enriched from blood (not recorded which). These receptors all come from a woman aged 40 to 49 with acute COVID-19.

Only one count was recorded for this clone. The chain links TRBV9 to TRBJ1-1; D remains ambiguous. CDR1 SGDLS and CDR2 YYNGEE come from the germline V gene. The V end was cut by 0 bases, the J end by 4 bases, with 10 bases between. This CDR3 has 14 amino acids. The CDR3 DNA reads TGTGCCAGCAGCGTAGCGGCGGGGATCACTGAAGCTTTCTTT. Encoded protein: CASSVAAGITEAFF.

V and J are TRBV19 and TRBJ2-1, with 10 positions matching TRBD2. The J segment lost 4 bases and the V segment lost 1 base, leaving 10 bases of the junction unmatched. The CDR3 loop spans 18 amino acids. From germline, CDR1 is LNHDA and CDR2 SQIVND (reference sequence). CDR3 in DNA: TGTGCCAGTAGTATAGTAGGGCTAGCGGGGGCCCTTTACAATGAGCAGTTCTTC. Encoded protein: CASSIVGLAGALYNEQFF.

The chain joins TRBV5-6 to TRBJ1-1, with 7 bases matching TRBD1. From germline, CDR1 is SGHDT and CDR2 YYEEEE. This CDR3 region has 14 residues. Germline trimming cut 4 bases from V and 2 bases from J; bases unmatched to any gene: 5. The CDR3 loop is CASSPGTANTEAFF. The CDR3, as DNA: TGTGCCAGCAGCCCCGGGACAGCCAACACTGAAGCTTTCTTT.

The chain has TRBV20-1 and TRBJ2-5; weak D call: TRBD1 (6 bases). Germline values: CDR1 DFQATT, CDR2 SNEGSKA (reference sequence). The CDR3 is 11 residues long. The germline V and J ends were trimmed by 5 bases and 4 bases, with 8 bases remaining between them. CDR3 nucleotide sequence: TGCAGTGCTGGGGGCCCAGAGACCCAGTACTTC. Its translation: CSAGGPETQYF.

The chain employs TRBV19 and TRBJ2-2; D may be TRBD2 (5 bases). The V end was cut by 6 bases, the J end by 0 bases, with 8 bases between. The germline CDR1 and CDR2 sequences are LNHDA and SQIVND (reference sequence). The CDR3 consists of 14 residues. The CDR3 protein is CASSDGANTGELFF. The CDR3 DNA reads TGTGCCAGTAGCGACGGGGCGAACACCGGGGAGCTGTTTTTT.

This clone was detected a few times. The chain links TRBV7-2 to TRBJ1-2; D not certain. V lost 5 bases and J lost 9, with 13 bases in between. The CDR3 sequence is 12 residues long. CDR1 SGHTA and CDR2 FQGNSA come from the germline V gene. The CDR3 bases are TGTGCCAGCAGCCGGGGTCAGGCGAGCTACACCTTC. Protein: CASSRGQASYTF.

The rearrangement links TRBV11-2 to TRBJ1-3, with D perhaps TRBD1 (5 bases). Germline V gives CDR1 SGHAT, CDR2 FQNNGV. The CDR3 contains 16 residues. Trimming stripped 5 bases from V and 0 bases from J, with 14 bases between. CDR3 DNA: TGTGCCAGCAGCGCGTACACAGGAAACTCTGGAAACACCATATATTTT. This sequence encodes CASSAYTGNSGNTIYF. Looking up the rest from reference TRBV11-2 and TRBJ1-3 gives the full variable domain: EAGVAQSPRYKIIEKRQSVAFWCNPISGHATLYWYQQILGQGPKLLIQFQNNGVVDDSQLPKDRFSAERLKGVDSTLKIQPAKLEDSAVYLCASSAYTGNSGNTIYFGEGSWLTVV.

V usage is TRBV28 and J usage is TRBJ1-1; D unresolved. The CDR3 extends over 15 amino acids. V shed 6 bases and J shed 0 bases, with 14 bases lying between them. The germline V gene has CDR1 MDHEN and CDR2 SYDVKM. CDR3 region: CASSSRGGMNTEAFF. The CDR3 DNA is TGTGCCAGCAGCTCCCGAGGAGGGATGAACACTGAAGCTTTCTTT.

The chain combines TRBV19 with TRBJ1-6; 7 positions match TRBD1. This CDR3 has 15 amino acids. The ends lost 3 bases at V and 10 bases at J; junction bases unmatched: 9. CDR1 LNHDA and CDR2 SQIVND come from the germline V gene (reference sequence). The CDR3, as DNA: TGTGCCAGTAGTATCCCCGGGACAGCCTTATCACCCCTCCACTTT. Its protein product is CASSIPGTALSPLHF.

The chain links TRBV6-5 to TRBJ1-1, with D unresolved. The V end was cut by 6 bases, the J end by 3 bases, with 17 bases between. Germline V gene data show CDR1 as MNHEY and CDR2 as SVGAGI. The CDR3 extends over 15 amino acids. In DNA form, the CDR3 reads TGTGCCAGCAGCCCGAGGGTCGGAGTCTACACTGAAGCTTTCTTT. Translation gives CASSPRVGVYTEAFF.

The V gene is TRBV4-2, the J gene TRBJ2-3; TRBD2 aligns across 10 bases. Trimming removed 2 bases from V and 0 bases from J; junction bases left unmatched: 11. This CDR3 region has 19 residues. Germline-derived CDR1 and CDR2 are LGHNA and YNFKEQ. The CDR3 DNA sequence: TGTGCCAGCAGCCAAAAAGGAGTAAGCGGGGGGGCTAGCACAGATACGCAGTATTTT. This translates into CASSQKGVSGGASTDTQYF.

This chain joins TRBV9 and TRBJ2-7; D possibly corresponds to TRBD2 (6 bases). The CDR3 sequence is 15 residues long. Germline loops: CDR1 SGDLS, CDR2 YYNGEE. V lost 3 bases and J lost 2, with 15 bases in between. In DNA form, the CDR3 reads TGTGCCAGCAGCGGAGGACTGGGAGGCCCCTACGAGCAGTACTTC. Amino acids: CASSGGLGGPYEQYF.

The V and J genes are TRBV19 and TRBJ1-5; TRBD1 might be the D (5 bases). Trimming stripped 6 bases from V and 0 bases from J, with 12 bases between. The CDR3 sequence is 15 residues long. Germline CDR1 and CDR2: LNHDA and SQIVND (reference sequence). The CDR3 region has the DNA TGTGCCAGTAGCCCGACAGCCTATAGCAATCAGCCCCAGCATTTT. Protein: CASSPTAYSNQPQHF.

This rearrangement joins TRBV12-3 or TRBV12-4 to TRBJ1-1; maybe TRBD1 (6 bases). Between the trimmed V and J ends, which lost 7 bases and 4 bases, there was a span of 13 bases. The CDR3 spans 13 residues. CDR3 loop: CASTRGGPTEAFF. DNA of the CDR3: TGTGCCAGCACCCGGGGGGGGCCCACTGAAGCTTTCTTT.

The rearrangement links TRBV19 to TRBJ1-1, with 7 bases fitting TRBD1. The trim removed 8 bases at V and 2 bases at J, leaving 8 bases unmatched. Per the germline V gene, CDR1 is LNHDA and CDR2 is SQIVND (reference sequence). CDR3 length equals 14 residues. The CDR3: CASYQGVDNTEAFF. CDR3 in DNA: TGTGCCAGTTACCAGGGGGTAGACAACACTGAAGCTTTCTTT. The full variable domain, rest sourced from reference TRBV19 and TRBJ1-1, is DGGITQSPKYLFRKEGQNVTLSCEQNLNHDAMYWYRQDPGQGLRLIYYSQIVNDFQKGDIAEGYSVSREKKESFPLTVTSAQKNPTAFYLCASYQGVDNTEAFFGQGTRLTVV.